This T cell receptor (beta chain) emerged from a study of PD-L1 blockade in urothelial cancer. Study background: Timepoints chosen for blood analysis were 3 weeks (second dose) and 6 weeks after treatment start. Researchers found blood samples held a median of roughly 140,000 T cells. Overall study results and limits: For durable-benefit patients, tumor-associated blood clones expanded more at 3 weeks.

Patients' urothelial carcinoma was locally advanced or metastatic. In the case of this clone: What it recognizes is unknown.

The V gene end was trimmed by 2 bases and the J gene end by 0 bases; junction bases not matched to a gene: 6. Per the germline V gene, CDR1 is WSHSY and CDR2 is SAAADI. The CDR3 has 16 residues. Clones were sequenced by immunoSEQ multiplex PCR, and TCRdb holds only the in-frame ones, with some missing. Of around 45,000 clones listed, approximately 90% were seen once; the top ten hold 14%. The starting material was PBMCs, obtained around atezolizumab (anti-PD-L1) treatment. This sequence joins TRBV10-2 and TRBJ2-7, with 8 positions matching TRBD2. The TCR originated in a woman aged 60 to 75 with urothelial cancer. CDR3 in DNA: TGCGCCAGCAGTGAGAGGGCTAGCGGGCGCTCCTACGAGCAGTACTTC. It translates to CASSERASGRSYEQYF.